Below, 24 T cell receptor beta chains from the same sample are listed, as sequenced in a study of shared clonotypes between healthy human individuals. Sequenced by immunoSEQ multiplex PCR; TCRdb stores in-frame clones only, minus some. Here the sample spans under 650,000 clones, around 96% being singletons. The specimen sequenced was naive CD4+ T cells sorted from blood. Subset in this sample: CD45RA+ positively selected. These receptors originate from a woman younger than 45 in good health.

CDR3 amino acids: CSASMNTEAFF. The CDR3 nucleotides read TGCAGTGCCAGTATGAACACTGAAGCTTTCTTT. V and J are TRBV20-1 and TRBJ1-1; no firm D call. The V gene lost 6 bases and the J gene lost 0 bases, with 5 bases spanning the gap. Germline CDR1 reads DFQATT; CDR2 reads SNEGSKA (reference sequence). The CDR3 loop spans 11 amino acids.

The chain has TRBV30 and TRBJ1-4, with 8 bases aligning to TRBD1. CDR1 and CDR2 (germline): GTSNPN, SVGIG (reference sequence). CDR3 length equals 14 residues. V lost 0 bases and J lost 9; bases outside the gene matches: 6. CDR3 protein: CAWSVLTGEQKLFF. The CDR3 DNA reads as TGTGCCTGGAGTGTACTGACAGGGGAACAAAAACTGTTTTTT.

The chain carries TRBV28 and TRBJ1-2; tentatively, D is TRBD1 (6 bases). Germline CDR1 is MDHEN and CDR2 is SYDVKM. This CDR3 has 15 amino acids. Trimming cost V 7 bases and J 4 bases, with 19 bases left between them. CDR3 amino acids: CASTLTDRPLYGYTF. For the CDR3, the DNA is TGTGCCAGCACACTGACCGACAGGCCCCTCTATGGCTACACCTTC.

The V call is TRBV21-1, the J call TRBJ1-3. TRBV21-1 is an annotated pseudogene. The CDR3 consists of 16 residues. The CDR3 is CASSNRNPASGNTIYF. The CDR3 nucleotides are TGTGCCAGCAGCAACCGAAACCCGGCCTCTGGAAACACCATATATTTT.

This chain connects TRBV5-1 to TRBJ2-1, with TRBD1 matching 8 bases. The CDR3 has 16 residues. V lost 4 bases to trimming and J lost 0 bases; unmatched junction nucleotides: 6. Looked up from germline, CDR1 is SGHRS and CDR2 is YFSETQ. CDR3 sequence reads: CASSTRTGSSYNEQFF. The CDR3 DNA reads as TGCGCCAGCAGCACCCGGACAGGGAGCTCCTACAATGAGCAGTTCTTC.

Comment on this clone: This specimen includes other DNA sequences encoding the same CDR3. The chain carries TRBV15 and TRBJ2-7; D gene unclear. The ends were cut back, 0 bases at V and 2 bases at J, with 8 bases in the middle. This CDR3 contains 14 residues. Germline V gene lookup returns CDR1 LNHNV and CDR2 YYDKDF (reference sequence). The CDR3 DNA follows: TGTGCCACCAGCAGAGACAGAGGACCCTACGAGCAGTACTTC. Protein product: CATSRDRGPYEQYF. Based on the CDR3 plus reference TRBV15 and TRBJ2-7, the full variable domain is DAMVIQNPRYQVTQFGKPVTLSCSQTLNHNVMYWYQQKSSQAPKLLFHYYDKDFNNEADTPDNFQSRRPNTSFCFLDIRSPGLGDTAMYLCATSRDRGPYEQYFGPGTRLTVT.

This chain joins TRBV4-3 and TRBJ1-1, with D maybe TRBD1 (5 bases). Per germline, CDR1 LGHNA and CDR2 YSLEER. The V and J ends lost 4 bases and 5 bases respectively, with 14 bases between them. The CDR3 is 14 residues long. The CDR3 is CASSPSPRDTEAFF. The CDR3 DNA sequence: TGCGCCAGCAGCCCTTCCCCCAGGGATACTGAAGCTTTCTTT.

V gene TRBV28 combines with J gene TRBJ1-3; D unresolved. Germline V lookup: CDR1 MDHEN, CDR2 SYDVKM. V was clipped by 3 bases and J by 0 bases, with 12 bases between them. This CDR3 has 16 residues. In DNA form, the CDR3 reads TGTGCCAGCAGTTTCTCCTCAGGCCGCTCTGGAAACACCATATATTTT. Amino acid sequence: CASSFSSGRSGNTIYF.

CDR3 residues: CASSSVGSGANVLTF. For the CDR3, the DNA is TGTGCCAGCAGTTCAGTGGGTTCTGGGGCCAACGTCCTGACTTTC. The chain employs TRBV28 and TRBJ2-6; D is unclear. The V gene's germline CDR1 is MDHEN and CDR2 SYDVKM. Trimming cost V 4 bases and J 1 base, with 8 bases left between them. The CDR3 is 15 amino acids.

The chain recombines TRBV2 with TRBJ2-7; D might be TRBD1 or TRBD2, each matching 6 bases. The CDR3 length is 14 residues. Germline-derived CDR1 and CDR2 are SNHLY and FYNNEI. With 8 bases removed from V and 1 base from J, the gap between germline ends came to 15 bases. CDR3 nucleotides: TGTGCCAGCGGCCCTAGGGGGGAATCCTACGAGCAGTACTTC. Residues: CASGPRGESYEQYF.

The chain joins TRBV10-2 to TRBJ1-1, with D possibly matching TRBD1 (5 bases). Trimming removed 7 bases from V and 4 bases from J, with 16 bases in between. This CDR3 spans 14 amino acids. Germline CDR1 is WSHSY and CDR2 is SAAADI. CDR3 in amino acids: CASKARAKGTEAFF. In nucleotides, the CDR3 is TGCGCCAGCAAGGCCAGGGCGAAGGGCACTGAAGCTTTCTTT.

V usage is TRBV19 and J usage is TRBJ1-6; D gene unclear. Trimming removed 3 bases from V and 0 bases from J, with 6 bases in between. This CDR3 region has 15 residues. Germline CDR1 and CDR2: LNHDA and SQIVND (reference sequence). Written as DNA, the CDR3 is TGTGCCAGTAGTATCGCGAGCTCCTATAATTCACCCCTCCACTTT. It translates to CASSIASSYNSPLHF.

V and J are TRBV30 and TRBJ2-2, with TRBD2 identical over 7 bases. The CDR3 contains 14 residues. The V gene end was trimmed by 3 bases and the J gene end by 7 bases; junction bases not matched to a gene: 8. Per the germline V gene, CDR1 is GTSNPN and CDR2 is SVGIG (reference sequence). The CDR3 DNA reads as TGTGCCTGGAGGGGGGGGATTTGGGGCGGGGAGCTGTTTTTT. This sequence encodes CAWRGGIWGGELFF.

V is TRBV7-6 and J is TRBJ2-1, with D tentatively TRBD1 (7 bases). Germline assignment: CDR1 SGHVS and CDR2 FNYEAQ. The V and J ends lost 5 bases and 3 bases respectively, with 17 bases between them. The CDR3 spans 16 residues. This CDR3 reads CASSPTGAGGYNEQFF. The CDR3 nucleotides are TGTGCCAGCAGCCCGACGGGGGCAGGGGGCTACAATGAGCAGTTCTTC.

Remarks on this clone: This sample includes further DNA sequences coding for the same CDR3. This chain joins TRBV6-1 and TRBJ1-1; D unclear. Germline values: CDR1 MNHNS, CDR2 SASEGT. V was cut by 6 bases and J by 1 base, with 6 bases left in between. The CDR3 length is 12 residues. This CDR3 reads CASSRGNTEAFF. CDR3 bases: TGTGCCAGCAGCCGAGGGAACACTGAAGCTTTCTTT.

The rearrangement joins TRBV2 to TRBJ2-7; D remains unclear. Germline CDR1 reads SNHLY; CDR2 reads FYNNEI. The CDR3 runs 14 residues. V shed 5 bases and J shed 0 bases, with 11 bases lying between them. The CDR3 loop reads CASSRVPISYEQYF. Written as DNA, the CDR3 is TGTGCCAGCAGTCGGGTCCCCATCTCCTACGAGCAGTACTTC.

The chain couples TRBV19 to TRBJ1-2; D not certain. The V gene lost 7 bases and the J gene lost 0 bases, with 12 bases spanning the gap. CDR1 is LNHDA, CDR2 SQIVND, per germline (reference sequence). The CDR3 is 14 amino acids. The CDR3 region has the DNA TGTGCCAGTACGCCGACCGAACCTAACTATGGCTACACCTTC. Its protein product is CASTPTEPNYGYTF.

The chain is built from TRBV6-6 and TRBJ1-3, with no clear D. The germline V gene has CDR1 MNHNY and CDR2 SVGAGI (reference sequence). V shed 1 base and J shed 0 bases, with 10 bases lying between them. The length of the CDR3 is 16 residues. The CDR3 DNA reads TGTGCCAGCAGTTACTTTCCAAAGCTCTCTGGAAACACCATATATTTT. Translated, it gives CASSYFPKLSGNTIYF.

The V and J genes are TRBV19 and TRBJ1-2; 8 bases are a match to TRBD1. The CDR3 sequence is 14 residues long. V lost 7 bases to trimming and J lost 7 bases; unmatched junction nucleotides: 11. Germline V lookup: CDR1 LNHDA, CDR2 SQIVND (reference sequence). CDR3 nucleotide sequence: TGTGCCAGTATCCCTTCCCAGGGGGCAGGTGGCTACACCTTC. As protein: CASIPSQGAGGYTF.

The genes are TRBV2 and TRBJ2-7; tentatively, D is TRBD1 or TRBD2 (5 bases each). The CDR3 spans 13 residues. Trimming cost V 4 bases and J 5 bases, with 12 bases left between them. Germline V gene sequence: CDR1 SNHLY, CDR2 FYNNEI. CDR3: CASSVEGNHEQYF. The CDR3 nucleotides are TGTGCCAGCAGTGTTGAGGGGAACCACGAGCAGTACTTC.

This clone occurred once. The chain links TRBV28 to TRBJ2-5; D gene uncertain. The J call is uncertain, as TRBJ2-7 better fits the DNA end. The length of the CDR3 is 12 residues. Germline V gives CDR1 MDHEN, CDR2 SYDVKM. The CDR3, as DNA: TGTGCCAGCAGTTTAGCCGTCCACGAGCAGTACTTC. Residues: CASSLAVHEQYF.

The chain joins TRBV7-9 to TRBJ1-2; D unclear. CDR1 and CDR2 (germline): SEHNR, FQNEAQ (reference sequence). The CDR3 totals 11 residues. The V end lost 5 bases, the J end lost 3 bases, and 4 bases lay between the germline ends. CDR3 bases: TGTGCCAGCAGCGACTACTATGGCTACACCTTC. Translated, it gives CASSDYYGYTF.

The chain employs TRBV30 and TRBJ2-4; the match to TRBD1 covers 7 bases. Germline loops: CDR1 GTSNPN, CDR2 SVGIG (reference sequence). The CDR3 has 13 amino acids. V lost 2 bases, J lost 9 bases, and 7 bases stayed unmatched. The CDR3 loop reads CAWSYNRGGIQYF. The CDR3 nucleotides are TGTGCCTGGAGTTACAACAGGGGTGGCATTCAGTACTTC. Together with reference TRBV30 and TRBJ2-4, the CDR3 gives the full variable domain: SQTIHQWPATLVQPVGSPLSLECTVEGTSNPNLYWYRQAAGRGLQLLFYSVGIGQISSEVPQNLSASRPQDRQFILSSKKLLLSDSGFYLCAWSYNRGGIQYFGAGTRLSVL.

The gene calls are TRBV19 and TRBJ1-2; weak D call: TRBD1 (5 bases). CDR1 is LNHDA and CDR2 is SQIVND in the germline V gene (reference sequence). The CDR3 extends over 15 amino acids. V was trimmed by 2 bases and J by 3 bases, leaving 13 bases between them. The CDR3 nucleotides read TGTGCCAGTAGTATATCGTCAGGCAGGGACTATGGCTACACCTTC. Encoded protein: CASSISSGRDYGYTF.